This T cell receptor (beta chain) stems from a study of CD8+ T cells in alopecia areata. Findings and limits, study-wide: It was observed that many expanded lesional clones persisted in scalp and blood during tofacitinib.

Details on this clone: The target antigen is unknown.

Treatment in this sample: oral pan-JAK inhibitor, 5-10 mg twice daily. cDNA prepared by RNA extraction and subsequent reverse transcription served as the template for sequencing. Method: immunoSEQ multiplex PCR; TCRdb's copy keeps in-frame clones and lacks some. This repertoire shows approximately 210,000 clones, roughly two fifths found once; its top ten account for roughly 2.6%. CDR1 and CDR2 (germline): LNHDA, SQIVND (reference sequence). V was cut by 6 bases and J by 12 bases, with 9 bases left in between. CDR3 length: 11 residues. The clonotype comes from a human donor with alopecia areata. V and J are TRBV19 and TRBJ2-6, with D unclear. The material was CD4+ T cells sorted from blood, obtained at approximately week 36, from a patient treated with tofacitinib. The CDR3 is CASRGFGVLTF. The DNA for the CDR3 is TGTGCCAGTAGAGGTTTTGGCGTCCTGACTTTC. Combining the CDR3 with reference TRBV19 and TRBJ2-6 gives the whole variable domain DGGITQSPKYLFRKEGQNVTLSCEQNLNHDAMYWYRQDPGQGLRLIYYSQIVNDFQKGDIAEGYSVSREKKESFPLTVTSAQKNPTAFYLCASRGFGVLTFGAGSRLTVL.